This entry lists 25 T cell receptor beta chains sequenced from one sample in a study of shared T cell receptors in the human thymus. Measured with immunoSEQ multiplex PCR; TCRdb has only the in-frame clones, and not every one. The sample holds hundreds of thousands of clones; roughly 90% are singletons and the top ten take roughly 0.0097%. These data were also filed under a second study, of human thymus T cells.

Specimen: thymocytes. The source of these receptors is a boy under three years old with a congenital heart defect.

V gene TRBV30 combines with J gene TRBJ2-5, with 9 positions matching TRBD1. The trim removed 2 bases at V and 2 bases at J, leaving 12 bases unmatched. CDR1 is GTSNPN, CDR2 SVGIG, per germline (reference sequence). The CDR3 loop spans 17 amino acids. DNA for the CDR3: TGTGCCTGGAGTACCGTTCGGGACAGGGCCCTTCAAGAGACCCAGTACTTC. Translated: CAWSTVRDRALQETQYF. Variable domain in full (rest from reference TRBV30 and TRBJ2-5): SQTIHQWPATLVQPVGSPLSLECTVEGTSNPNLYWYRQAAGRGLQLLFYSVGIGQISSEVPQNLSASRPQDRQFILSSKKLLLSDSGFYLCAWSTVRDRALQETQYFGPGTRLLVL.

The gene calls are TRBV2 and TRBJ1-5; D remains unclear. Looked up from germline, CDR1 is SNHLY and CDR2 is FYNNEI. The CDR3 is 15 residues long. V was pared by 6 bases and J by 4 bases, with 16 bases between. CDR3 loop: CASRGSGSWNQPQHF. The CDR3 nucleotides are TGTGCCAGCAGGGGTTCGGGATCGTGGAATCAGCCCCAGCATTTT. The variable domain in full, with the rest retrieved from reference TRBV2 and TRBJ1-5, is EPEVTQTPSHQVTQMGQEVILRCVPISNHLYFYWYRQILGQKVEFLVSFYNNEISEKSEIFDDQFSVERPDGSNFTLKIRSTKLEDSAMYFCASRGSGSWNQPQHFGDGTRLSIL.

This chain joins TRBV6-1 and TRBJ2-5; 9 bases match TRBD2. V shed 1 base and J 6 bases; nucleotides not matched to a gene: 12. This CDR3 contains 17 residues. Germline V lookup: CDR1 MNHNS, CDR2 SASEGT. The CDR3 here is CASSEGGNSGRAKTQYF. DNA of the CDR3: TGTGCCAGCAGTGAAGGGGGAAATAGCGGGAGAGCAAAGACCCAGTACTTC.

This clone has a handful of counts. This rearrangement joins TRBV4-3 to TRBJ1-3, with D uncertain. Germline CDR1 LGHNA, CDR2 YSLEER. Trimming removed 1 base at V and 0 bases at J, with 7 bases between. CDR3 length: 15 amino acids. The CDR3, as DNA: TGCGCCAGCAGCCAAGTAGGGAGCTCTGGAAACACCATATATTTT. Translation: CASSQVGSSGNTIYF.

This rearrangement joins TRBV27 to TRBJ2-7, with 7 bases lining up with TRBD2. Germline V gives CDR1 MNHEY, CDR2 SMNVEV (reference sequence). V shed 0 bases and J 2 bases; nucleotides not matched to a gene: 22. This CDR3 comprises 21 residues. The CDR3 coding sequence is TGTGCCAGCAGTTTATCCCCCCCCAGCGGGAACGAGGTGGGCCCTACCTACGAGCAGTACTTC. It is translated as CASSLSPPSGNEVGPTYEQYF.

This clone was observed a handful of times. The chain employs TRBV29-1 and TRBJ2-1; tentatively, D is TRBD1 (5 bases). Trimming cost V 0 bases and J 2 bases, with 14 bases left between them. The V gene's germline CDR1 is SQVTM and CDR2 ANQGSEA. The CDR3 contains 16 residues. CDR3 nucleotides: TGCAGCGTTGAAGATCGACAGCCAGATCCCTACAATGAGCAGTTCTTC. Translation: CSVEDRQPDPYNEQFF.

This clone came up once. The rearrangement joins TRBV4-1 to TRBJ2-3; TRBD2 matches 11 bases. There are 18 residues in the CDR3. V trimming: 0 bases; J trimming: 3 bases; junction bases outside the gene matches: 8. Germline V gene lookup returns CDR1 MGHRA and CDR2 YSYEKL. The CDR3 DNA sequence: TGCGCCAGCAGCCAAGAATTTATAGCGGGAGGGCCGACAGATACGCAGTATTTT. Translating gives CASSQEFIAGGPTDTQYF.

V gene TRBV5-1 combines with J gene TRBJ2-1; 7 bases are shared with TRBD2. J was trimmed by 2 bases and V by 0 bases; bases with no gene match: 17. This CDR3 contains 20 residues. CDR1 and CDR2 from the germline V gene are SGHRS and YFSETQ. The CDR3 DNA follows: TGCGCCAGCAGCTTGGTGGCGAGGGAAATAAGCGGGACCACCTACAATGAGCAGTTCTTC. Protein product: CASSLVAREISGTTYNEQFF.

The J gene is TRBJ2-1, the V gene TRBV10-3; no clear D. Germline values: CDR1 ENHRY, CDR2 SYGVKD. Trimming stripped 0 bases from V and 4 bases from J, with 10 bases between. This CDR3 is 15 amino acids long. In DNA form, the CDR3 reads TGTGCCATCAGTGAGTCGGGCCCTGAGTACAATGAGCAGTTCTTC. This sequence encodes CAISESGPEYNEQFF.

This chain links TRBV5-1 with TRBJ2-6, with a weak D call TRBD2 (5 bases). Per the germline V gene, CDR1 is SGHRS and CDR2 is YFSETQ. The CDR3 loop spans 18 amino acids. Trimming pared 0 bases from V and 0 bases from J, leaving 13 bases between. The CDR3 DNA follows: TGCGCCAGCAGCTTGGTGGGGAGCAGGCTCTCTGGGGCCAACGTCCTGACTTTC. Its translation is CASSLVGSRLSGANVLTF.

This chain uses TRBV9 with TRBJ2-2; TRBD2 matches at 12 bases. The germline gives CDR1 SGDLS, CDR2 YYNGEE. V was clipped by 0 bases and J by 4 bases; unmatched bases: 4. The CDR3 has 17 residues. The CDR3 sequence is CASSVGLAGAGTGELFF. Written as DNA, the CDR3 is TGTGCCAGCAGCGTAGGACTAGCGGGAGCTGGCACCGGGGAGCTGTTTTTT.

The gene calls are TRBV9 and TRBJ2-1; the D gene is possibly TRBD2 (5 bases). Germline CDR1 SGDLS, CDR2 YYNGEE. V shed 3 bases and J shed 2 bases, with 12 bases lying between them. This CDR3 has 15 residues. This chain's CDR3 is CASSGEGSPYNEQFF. In nucleotides, the CDR3 is TGTGCCAGCAGCGGGGAAGGGAGTCCCTACAATGAGCAGTTCTTC.

The J gene is TRBJ2-7, the V gene TRBV6-5; tentative D call: TRBD2 (6 bases). The germline V and J ends were trimmed by 6 bases and 2 bases, with 17 bases remaining between them. CDR1 MNHEY and CDR2 SVGAGI come from the germline V gene. CDR3 length: 15 amino acids. The chain's CDR3 is CASRDAPRGAYEQYF. CDR3 DNA sequence: TGTGCCAGCAGGGACGCCCCCCGCGGGGCCTACGAGCAGTACTTC.

The chain carries TRBV2 and TRBJ1-2; 9 bases line up with TRBD1. CDR1 SNHLY and CDR2 FYNNEI come from the germline V gene. J lost 2 bases, V lost 0 bases, and 13 bases had no gene match. The CDR3 is made up of 19 amino acids. The CDR3 region has the DNA TGTGCCAGCAGTGAAGCGGTGGGACAGGGAATCGTAGGCAACTATGGCTACACCTTC. Protein product: CASSEAVGQGIVGNYGYTF.

The CDR3 loop is CASRRRDRYNQPQHF. DNA for the CDR3: TGTGCCAGCAGACGCCGGGACAGGTACAATCAGCCCCAGCATTTT. The rearrangement links TRBV6-1 to TRBJ1-5; TRBD1 matches at 8 bases. V lost 6 bases, J lost 3 bases, and 7 bases stayed unmatched. Germline CDR1 and CDR2: MNHNS and SASEGT. This CDR3 is built from 15 residues.

The rearrangement joins TRBV6-5 to TRBJ2-7; 7 bases are a match to TRBD2. CDR1 MNHEY and CDR2 SVGAGI come from the germline V gene. V was pared by 5 bases and J by 5 bases, with 3 bases of the junction left unmatched. The CDR3 is 12 amino acids. DNA for the CDR3: TGTGCCAGCAGTCCTCGGGGGGACGAGCAGTACTTC. Translated: CASSPRGDEQYF.

CDR3 DNA sequence: TGTGCCACCAGCGGAGGGACAGGCCCCGGGGGGACCCAGTACTTC. This gives the protein CATSGGTGPGGTQYF. The rearrangement links TRBV15 to TRBJ2-5, with 8 bases aligning to TRBD1. Germline CDR1 and CDR2: LNHNV and YYDKDF (reference sequence). Trimming removed 5 bases from V and 7 bases from J; junction bases left unmatched: 12. The CDR3 runs 15 residues.

V is TRBV7-7 and J is TRBJ2-5, with TRBD1 identical over 10 bases. The ends lost 1 base at V and 7 bases at J; junction bases unmatched: 0. The CDR3 consists of 13 residues. The germline V gene has CDR1 SSHAT and CDR2 FNYEAQ (reference sequence). The CDR3 DNA reads as TGTGCCAGCAGCTTAGGGACAGGGGGGACCCAGTACTTC. The encoded protein is CASSLGTGGTQYF.

This chain links TRBV25-1 with TRBJ2-5; 7 bases fit TRBD1. Trimming removed 0 bases from V and 6 bases from J; junction bases left unmatched: 10. The CDR3 is made up of 16 amino acids. The germline V gene encodes CDR1 MGHDK and CDR2 SYGVNS. The CDR3 spells CASSEYRARGLKTQYF. CDR3 nucleotides: TGTGCCAGCAGTGAATATCGGGCCAGGGGGTTGAAGACCCAGTACTTC.

The chain uses TRBV28 and TRBJ2-7, with TRBD2 identical over 14 bases. Per the germline V gene, CDR1 is MDHEN and CDR2 is SYDVKM. V shed 6 bases and J 3 bases; nucleotides not matched to a gene: 7. This CDR3 comprises 16 residues. CDR3: CASRPGLAGARYEQYF. CDR3 DNA sequence: TGTGCCAGCAGACCGGGACTAGCGGGAGCGCGCTACGAGCAGTACTTC.

In its sample, this clone was seen once. The junction and the germline gene differ at one end; a read error may be behind it. The V call is TRBV4-2, the J call TRBJ2-7; TRBD2 agrees at 8 bases. The CDR3 has 12 amino acids. Germline values: CDR1 LGHNA, CDR2 YNFKEQ. This chain's CDR3 is CASSQGSGNRDF. The CDR3, as DNA: TGTGCCAGCAGCCAGGGTAGCGGGAACAGGGACTTC.

V usage is TRBV4-2 and J usage is TRBJ2-2; D is unclear. CDR1 LGHNA and CDR2 YNFKEQ come from the germline V gene. The V gene lost 0 bases and the J gene lost 1 base, with 6 bases spanning the gap. The CDR3 loop spans 15 amino acids. The CDR3 here is CASSQDLWNTGELFF. The CDR3 nucleotides are TGTGCCAGCAGCCAAGATCTGTGGAACACCGGGGAGCTGTTTTTT.

The V gene is TRBV6-1, the J gene TRBJ2-7; 12 bases are a match to TRBD1. The CDR3 is 14 amino acids. Germline V gene lookup returns CDR1 MNHNS and CDR2 SASEGT. V lost 3 bases, J lost 5 bases, and 2 bases stayed unmatched. CDR3 DNA sequence: TGTGCCAGCAGTGAGGGACAGGGGGCGAACGAGCAGTACTTC. Encoded protein: CASSEGQGANEQYF.

The chain carries TRBV4-3 and TRBJ2-1; possible D gene TRBD2, 5 bases. Germline loops: CDR1 LGHNA, CDR2 YSLEER. The CDR3 sequence is 17 residues long. Trimming stripped 0 bases from V and 0 bases from J, with 12 bases between. CDR3 residues: CASSQDRLSSSYNEQFF. The CDR3 nucleotides are TGCGCCAGCAGCCAAGATCGACTAAGTAGCTCCTACAATGAGCAGTTCTTC.

V and J are TRBV11-2 and TRBJ2-3; TRBD2 matches 10 bases. This CDR3 has 17 residues. The germline V gene has CDR1 SGHAT and CDR2 FQNNGV. The V and J ends lost 0 bases and 1 base, in that order; junction bases with no gene match: 4. In DNA, the CDR3 is TGTGCCAGCAGCTTAGAGGAGCGGGAGGGGGGCACAGATACGCAGTATTTT. It translates to CASSLEEREGGTDTQYF.